A single sample is the source of the 4 T cell receptor beta chains below, sequenced in a study of blood T cell repertoires in COVID-19. The repertoire was sequenced with immunoSEQ multiplex PCR; TCRdb's copy has only in-frame clones and lacks some. The sample lists some 300,000 clones, approximately 88% occurring once. The sequencing input was peripheral blood. Receptor source: a woman in her thirties who had recovered from COVID-19.

This clone was seen only once. The sample contains more than one DNA sequence encoding this CDR3. This sequence joins TRBV28 and TRBJ1-4, with D maybe TRBD1 (5 bases). Germline V gene lookup returns CDR1 MDHEN and CDR2 SYDVKM. This CDR3 spans 13 amino acids. V gave up 7 bases and J gave up 5 bases, with 11 bases separating them. CDR3: CASTGTSNEKLFF. In DNA, the CDR3 is TGTGCCAGCACCGGGACTTCGAATGAAAAACTGTTTTTT.

V usage is TRBV6-5 and J usage is TRBJ2-7; maybe TRBD1 (6 bases). The CDR3 length is 15 residues. Germline V CDR1 and CDR2: MNHEY, SVGAGI. The V and J ends lost 7 bases and 6 bases respectively, with 22 bases between them. CDR3 coding DNA: TGTGCCAGCATAGGGCTAAGACAGGCGAATCGCGAGCAGTACTTC. It yields the protein CASIGLRQANREQYF.

J is TRBJ1-3 and V is TRBV27; D remains unclear. Germline values: CDR1 MNHEY, CDR2 SMNVEV (reference sequence). This CDR3 is 15 amino acids long. V was clipped by 2 bases and J by 0 bases, with 8 bases between them. DNA for the CDR3: TGTGCCAGCAGTTTAGGCGGGTACTCTGGAAACACCATATATTTT. Its protein product is CASSLGGYSGNTIYF.

The chain joins TRBV18 to TRBJ1-4; the match to TRBD1 covers 8 bases. The junction had 5 bases not matched to a gene; V was cut back by 3 bases and J by 8 bases. This CDR3 region has 14 residues. Germline CDR1 is KGHSH and CDR2 is LQKENI. Here the CDR3 reads CASSPAGGAEKLFF. DNA of the CDR3: TGTGCCAGCTCACCGGCAGGGGGCGCGGAAAAACTGTTTTTT.